This T cell receptor (beta chain) was identified in a study of blood T cell repertoires in COVID-19. Study-wide context: Samples of COVID-19 (acute and convalescent) were obtained from the United States, Italy and Spain. PBMCs, B-cell-depleted T cells, or T cells provided the cDNA or gDNA that made up the material.

In the original analysis: Amplification with reference gene primers provided the estimates of nucleated cell counts. Data came from immunoSEQ multiplex PCR; TCRdb stores just in-frame clones and leaves some out. D and trimming come from the DNA, and the V and J calls and clone size come from that table. Among approximately 210,000 clones listed, roughly 86% were seen once. With 1 base removed from V and 0 bases from J, the gap between germline ends came to 6 bases. This CDR3 is built from 14 residues. Germline CDR1 reads SGHAT; CDR2 reads FQNNGV. This receptor was identified in a woman aged 50 to 60 with active or convalescent COVID-19. The sample taken for sequencing was peripheral blood. The rearrangement joins TRBV11-2 to TRBJ1-2, with D unresolved. CDR3 region: CASSLGDSNYGYTF. CDR3 nucleotides: TGTGCCAGCAGCTTAGGCGATTCTAACTATGGCTACACCTTC.